Listed below are T cell receptor beta chains from one sample, sequenced in a study of cytomegalovirus exposure and HLA in healthy donors. The table came from immunoSEQ multiplex PCR; TCRdb's copy has only in-frame clones and leaves some out. The sample gives around 160,000 clones, almost 80% of which show up once; 11% to 15% is in the top ten. The sequencing sample was made of PBMCs. These receptors were obtained from a man in his fifties in good health and CMV-seropositive. Both conserved end residues are part of each CDR3. The D gene is left open where the match is weak. Clone sizes are given selectively: once, few, many, or a class where the clone is expanded.

TRBV2	few	TRBJ2-7	NA	CASSTQGREQYF	TGTGCCAGCAGTACACAGGGTAGGGAGCAGTACTTC
TRBV14	NA	TRBJ2-1	TRBD2	CASSRTSDPDNEQFF	TGTGCCAGCAGCAGGACTAGCGACCCGGACAATGAGCAGTTCTTC
TRBV27	NA	TRBJ2-2	TRBD1	CASSLVGQGGFGELFF	TGTGCCAGCAGTTTAGTGGGACAGGGGGGTTTCGGGGAGCTGTTTTTT
TRBV7-2	NA	TRBJ1-3	NA	CASSSQVSGNTIYF	TGTGCCAGCAGCTCGCAGGTCTCTGGAAACACCATATATTTT
TRBV15	NA	TRBJ2-1	TRBD1	CATSRQGANNEQFF	TGTGCCACCAGCAGACAGGGGGCAAACAATGAGCAGTTCTTC
TRBV10-1	once	TRBJ1-2	NA	CASSEQGGGSFLYGYTF	TGCGCCAGCAGTGAGCAGGGCGGGGGCAGCTTTTTATATGGCTACACCTTC
TRBV23-1	once	TRBJ1-1	TRBD1	CASSQSQDRGNTEAFF	TGCGCCAGCAGTCAATCGCAGGACAGGGGGAACACTGAAGCTTTCTTT
TRBV9	few	TRBJ1-1	TRBD1	CASSVDPGQGAKAFF	TGTGCCAGCAGCGTAGACCCGGGACAGGGGGCGAAAGCTTTCTTT
TRBV19	NA	TRBJ1-1	TRBD1	CASSPDGTGGETEAFF	TGTGCCAGTAGTCCCGACGGGACAGGGGGGGAGACTGAAGCTTTCTTT
TRBV27	once	TRBJ2-6	TRBD1	CASSPSSGTERHSGANVLTF	TGTGCCAGCAGTCCTTCATCCGGGACAGAACGCCATTCTGGGGCCAACGTCCTGACTTTC
TRBV19	few	TRBJ1-1	NA	CASTPPLDRGTEAFF	TGTGCCAGTACCCCCCCCTTGGACAGAGGCACTGAAGCTTTCTTT
TRBV5-1	NA	TRBJ2-7	TRBD1	CASSLQPGQGAYEQYF	TGCGCCAGCAGCTTACAACCGGGACAGGGGGCCTACGAGCAGTACTTC
TRBV29-1	NA	TRBJ2-7	TRBD1	CSVRQGSYEQYF	TGCAGCGTTAGACAGGGCTCCTACGAGCAGTACTTC
TRBV11-2	once	TRBJ1-6	TRBD1	CASSSSPGGNSPLHF	TGTGCCAGCAGCTCGTCGCCAGGGGGCAATTCACCCCTCCACTTT
TRBV15	NA	TRBJ2-3	TRBD1	CATSRAQPGQGTDTQYF	TGTGCCACCAGCAGAGCCCAACCGGGACAGGGAACAGATACGCAGTATTTT
TRBV18	NA	TRBJ2-7	TRBD1	CASSSDRGKWYEQYF	TGTGCCAGCTCATCCGACAGGGGGAAGTGGTACGAGCAGTACTTC
TRBV11-3	once	TRBJ2-5	TRBD2	CASSAQSAGGQETQYF	TGTGCCAGCAGCGCCCAGAGCGCGGGGGGTCAAGAGACCCAGTACTTC
TRBV28	NA	TRBJ1-6	NA	CASTGGRSYNSPLHF	TGTGCCAGCACTGGAGGTCGATCCTATAATTCACCCCTCCACTTT
TRBV6-6	NA	TRBJ1-5	NA	CASRALEGMQPQHF	TGTGCCAGCAGAGCCCTGGAGGGGATGCAGCCCCAGCATTTT
TRBV7-6	NA	TRBJ2-2	NA	CASSLDPQYTGELFF	TGTGCCAGCAGCTTAGACCCCCAGTACACCGGGGAGCTGTTTTTT
TRBV10-3	once	TRBJ2-7	TRBD2	CAISGNPTSGELYEQYF	TGTGCCATCAGTGGCAACCCAACTAGCGGGGAGCTCTACGAGCAGTACTTC
TRBV10-2	NA	TRBJ1-4	TRBD1	CASKPDRVLTNEKLFF	TGCGCCAGCAAACCAGACAGGGTGTTAACTAATGAAAAACTGTTTTTT
TRBV6-6	few	TRBJ1-4	NA	CASSSHVRNEKLFF	TGTGCCAGCAGCTCTCATGTCCGGAATGAAAAACTGTTTTTT
TRBV18	NA	TRBJ2-2	TRBD1	CASSQTLIQGTGELFF	TGTGCCAGCTCACAAACCCTAATACAGGGGACCGGGGAGCTGTTTTTT
TRBV5-1	NA	TRBJ2-3	TRBD2	CASSLRTSGGVSTDTQYF	TGCGCCAGCAGCTTGAGAACTAGCGGGGGGGTCAGCACAGATACGCAGTATTTT
TRBV7-3	NA	TRBJ1-1	NA	CASSPSWGLNTEAFF	TGTGCCAGCAGCCCCTCCTGGGGACTTAACACTGAAGCTTTCTTT
TRBV7-2	NA	TRBJ2-7	NA	CASSPDRTSYEQYF	TGTGCCAGCAGCCCGGACAGAACCTCCTACGAGCAGTACTTC
TRBV9	NA	TRBJ1-1	NA	CASSVQTTRVNTEAFF	TGTGCCAGCAGCGTACAGACAACGAGAGTAAACACTGAAGCTTTCTTT
TRBV6-1	NA	TRBJ1-5	NA	CASSDRGGQPQHF	TGTGCCAGCAGTGACAGGGGAGGGCAGCCCCAGCATTTT
TRBV2	NA	TRBJ1-5	NA	CASSGFTGGNQPQHF	TGTGCCAGCAGTGGGTTTACGGGGGGCAATCAGCCCCAGCATTTT
TRBV15	NA	TRBJ1-1	NA	CATKRGGITEAFF	TGTGCCACCAAGAGGGGGGGGATCACTGAAGCTTTCTTT
TRBV28	once	TRBJ1-2	TRBD1	CASSYGQGNGYTF	TGTGCCAGCAGTTACGGACAGGGGAACGGCTACACCTTC
TRBV2	NA	TRBJ1-4	NA	CASGGAKGREKLFF	TGTGCCTCCGGGGGGGCCAAAGGGCGTGAAAAACTGTTTTTT
TRBV4-1	NA	TRBJ2-1	NA	CASSQEPGQAYNEQFF	TGCGCCAGCAGCCAAGAGCCAGGGCAAGCCTACAATGAGCAGTTCTTC
TRBV28	NA	TRBJ1-5	TRBD1	CASSTTGAVGQPQHF	TGTGCCAGCAGTACGACAGGGGCAGTAGGTCAGCCCCAGCATTTT
TRBV11-2	NA	TRBJ2-1	NA	CASSLTPRTDYNEQFF	TGTGCCAGCAGCTTAACCCCCCGGACAGATTACAATGAGCAGTTCTTC
TRBV15	NA	TRBJ2-1	TRBD1	CATSRVGTGAGEQFF	TGTGCCACCAGCAGAGTTGGGACAGGGGCTGGTGAGCAGTTCTTC
TRBV19	NA	TRBJ1-3	TRBD1	CASSAGDSNKGNTIYF	TGTGCCAGTAGTGCCGGGGACAGCAATAAAGGAAACACCATATATTTT
TRBV10-1	once	TRBJ1-4	NA	CASRGQENEKLFF	TGCGCCAGCAGAGGTCAGGAAAATGAAAAACTGTTTTTT
TRBV15	NA	TRBJ1-5	NA	CATSRSNQPQHF	TGTGCCACCAGCAGATCGAATCAGCCCCAGCATTTT
TRBV7-2	NA	TRBJ1-1	TRBD1	CASSLDGTGKAFF	TGTGCCAGCAGCTTAGATGGGACAGGAAAAGCTTTCTTT
TRBV29-1	NA	TRBJ2-1	TRBD2	CSAERSSGRSSEQFF	TGCAGCGCTGAAAGATCTTCCGGGAGGTCGAGTGAGCAGTTCTTC
TRBV5-1	once	TRBJ1-1	NA	CASSPRASNTEASF	TGCGCCAGCAGCCCCAGGGCTTCGAACACTGAAGCTTCCTTT
TRBV5-6	NA	TRBJ2-1	TRBD1	CASSSPGTGHNEQFF	TGTGCCAGCAGCAGTCCCGGGACAGGTCACAATGAGCAGTTCTTC
TRBV27	NA	TRBJ1-4	NA	CASSPQGSNEKLFF	TGTGCCAGCAGCCCACAGGGAAGTAATGAAAAACTGTTTTTT
TRBV7-7	NA	TRBJ1-1	NA	CASSRDRNTEAFF	TGTGCCAGCAGCCGCGACAGGAACACTGAAGCTTTCTTT
TRBV7-2	NA	TRBJ2-1	TRBD2	CASRSEGLAVPQFF	TGTGCCAGCAGATCTGAGGGACTAGCGGTCCCCCAGTTCTTC
TRBV7-8	NA	TRBJ2-5	TRBD1	CASSVTTGDSETQYF	TGTGCCAGCAGCGTAACTACAGGGGATAGTGAGACCCAGTACTTC
TRBV30	NA	TRBJ2-7	TRBD2	CAWSVLRSSGGLYEQYF	TGTGCCTGGAGTGTACTTCGGTCGAGCGGGGGACTCTACGAGCAGTACTTC
TRBV5-1	few	TRBJ1-1	NA	CASSLDTAGRVTFF	TGCGCCAGCAGCCTCGATACAGCAGGGAGGGTTACTTTCTTT
TRBV6-1	NA	TRBJ1-2	NA	CASSGYREPYGYTF	TGTGCCAGCAGTGGATACAGGGAACCCTATGGCTACACCTTC
TRBV11-2	NA	TRBJ2-4	TRBD1	CASSFNRGRNIQYF	TGTGCCAGCAGCTTCAACAGGGGAAGAAACATTCAGTACTTC
TRBV9	NA	TRBJ1-4	NA	CASSQRADEKLFF	TGTGCCAGCAGCCAGAGGGCGGATGAAAAACTGTTTTTT
TRBV9	NA	TRBJ2-3	NA	CASSPPFGMGTDTQYF	TGTGCCAGCAGCCCGCCCTTCGGGATGGGCACAGATACGCAGTATTTT
TRBV5-1	NA	TRBJ2-4	NA	CASKEVAKNIQYF	TGCGCCAGCAAGGAGGTGGCCAAAAACATTCAGTACTTC
TRBV7-3	NA	TRBJ2-2	TRBD2	CASSPGGGLAGTGELFF	TGTGCCAGCAGCCCAGGAGGTGGGCTAGCGGGGACCGGGGAGCTGTTTTTT
TRBV10-3	NA	TRBJ1-1	TRBD1	CAISEYFTGGEVNTEAFF	TGTGCCATCAGTGAGTATTTCACAGGGGGCGAAGTGAACACTGAAGCTTTCTTT
TRBV6-5	few	TRBJ1-1	NA	CASSGGVESNTEAFF	TGTGCCAGCAGTGGAGGGGTAGAATCGAACACTGAAGCTTTCTTT
TRBV5-1	NA	TRBJ1-4	TRBD1	CASSSGQGNEKLFF	TGCGCCAGCAGCTCGGGACAGGGGAATGAAAAACTGTTTTTT
TRBV28	NA	TRBJ2-7	TRBD1	CASSTVGTANYEQYF	TGTGCCAGCAGCACCGTAGGGACAGCTAACTACGAGCAGTACTTC